The next 11 T cell receptor beta chains were all read from a single sample in a study of cytomegalovirus exposure and HLA in healthy donors. Primers included in the PCR were 60 Vbeta and 13 Jbeta primers. Profiled with immunoSEQ multiplex PCR; TCRdb holds only in-frame clones, not every one. Here the sample spans 93,000 or so clones, roughly 80% being singletons. The sample was PBMCs. The source of these receptors is a middle-aged man in good health and CMV-seropositive.

The CDR3 DNA reads as TGTGCCAGCAGTTATGAGCGGGAGTCTCACGAGCAGTACTTC. It translates to CASSYERESHEQYF. The V and J genes are TRBV6-5 and TRBJ2-7, with 8 positions matching TRBD2. CDR1 and CDR2 (germline): MNHEY, SVGAGI. V gave up 3 bases and J gave up 5 bases; unmatched junction bases: 6. The CDR3 is 14 residues long.

The chain couples TRBV6-5 to TRBJ2-1, with 9 nucleotides matching TRBD1. Germline trimming cut 6 bases from V and 7 bases from J; bases unmatched to any gene: 7. This CDR3 has 14 amino acids. Germline lookup yields CDR1 MNHEY and CDR2 SVGAGI. The CDR3 sequence: CASSSYRGPNEQFF. The CDR3 nucleotides are TGTGCCAGCAGCTCATACAGGGGGCCAAATGAGCAGTTCTTC.

The rearrangement uses TRBV28 and TRBJ2-7; tentatively, D is TRBD1 (6 bases). The germline V gene has CDR1 MDHEN and CDR2 SYDVKM. The germline V and J ends were trimmed by 6 bases and 9 bases, with 15 bases remaining between them. The CDR3 sequence is 12 residues long. The CDR3 region is CASRTAGVGQYF. Written as DNA, the CDR3 is TGTGCCAGCAGAACCGCAGGGGTTGGGCAGTACTTC.

The CDR3 sequence: CASSLEPAGLEQYF. The CDR3 DNA is TGTGCCAGCAGCTTAGAACCCGCAGGGCTCGAGCAGTACTTC. J is TRBJ2-7 and V is TRBV7-9; possible D gene TRBD1, 5 bases. Trimming took off 1 base at V and 6 bases at J, with 13 bases between the two ends. Germline V lookup: CDR1 SEHNR, CDR2 FQNEAQ (reference sequence). This CDR3 spans 14 amino acids.

The rearrangement joins TRBV9 to TRBJ2-1; unclear D gene. V was shortened by 0 bases and J by 7 bases, with 8 bases between the two germline ends. Germline V lookup: CDR1 SGDLS, CDR2 YYNGEE. This CDR3 spans 13 amino acids. CDR3 amino acids: CASSVDQWNEQFF. CDR3 bases: TGTGCCAGCAGCGTAGATCAGTGGAATGAGCAGTTCTTC. The entire variable domain, with the rest obtained from reference TRBV9 and TRBJ2-1, is as follows: DSGVTQTPKHLITATGQRVTLRCSPRSGDLSVYWYQQSLDQGLQFLIQYYNGEERAKGNILERFSAQQFPDLHSELNLSSLELGDSALYFCASSVDQWNEQFFGPGTRLTVL.

This sequence joins TRBV5-1 and TRBJ2-1; 12 bases agree with TRBD2. CDR3 length: 15 residues. Germline CDR1 SGHRS, CDR2 YFSETQ. V was clipped by 2 bases and J by 8 bases; unmatched bases: 5. CDR3: CASSFPSGRVDEQFF. In DNA, the CDR3 is TGCGCCAGCAGCTTCCCTAGCGGGAGGGTGGATGAGCAGTTCTTC. Combining the CDR3 with reference TRBV5-1 and TRBJ2-1 gives the whole variable domain KAGVTQTPRYLIKTRGQQVTLSCSPISGHRSVSWYQQTPGQGLQFLFEYFSETQRNKGNFPGRFSGRQFSNSRSEMNVSTLELGDSALYLCASSFPSGRVDEQFFGPGTRLTVL.

Here the CDR3 DNA reads TGCGCCAGCAGCCCCGGGACAGCATCCACCGGGGAGCTGTTTTTT. Its protein is CASSPGTASTGELFF. The rearrangement joins TRBV5-1 to TRBJ2-2, with 7 nucleotides matching TRBD1. This CDR3 is built from 15 residues. V was clipped by 4 bases and J by 4 bases; unmatched bases: 7. Germline loops: CDR1 SGHRS, CDR2 YFSETQ.

The chain carries TRBV29-1 and TRBJ1-2; D is uncertain. Germline V lookup: CDR1 SQVTM, CDR2 ANQGSEA. CDR3 length: 12 residues. With 3 bases removed from V and 8 bases from J, the gap between germline ends came to 13 bases. The CDR3 loop reads CSVEEVSGGYTF. CDR3 in DNA: TGCAGCGTTGAGGAGGTCTCGGGGGGCTACACCTTC.

The V call is TRBV7-3, the J call TRBJ2-6; TRBD2 matches 10 bases. From germline, CDR1 is SGHTA and CDR2 FQGTGA. The CDR3 spans 17 residues. Trimming removed 3 bases from V and 3 bases from J; junction bases left unmatched: 5. CDR3 sequence reads: CASSFSAGGFGANVLTF. The CDR3 bases are TGTGCCAGCAGCTTCTCAGCGGGAGGGTTTGGGGCCAACGTCCTGACTTTC.

V is TRBV30 and J is TRBJ2-3; D gene unclear. From germline, CDR1 is GTSNPN and CDR2 SVGIG (reference sequence). The CDR3 is 16 amino acids. Trimming removed 1 base from V and 0 bases from J, with 14 bases in between. CDR3 region: CAWSAGPDTSTDTQYF. As DNA, the CDR3 is TGTGCCTGGAGTGCCGGTCCCGACACTAGCACAGATACGCAGTATTTT.

The chain carries TRBV5-1 and TRBJ2-1; 7 bases fit TRBD2. Germline V lookup: CDR1 SGHRS, CDR2 YFSETQ. Unmatched junction bases numbered 2, after V lost 2 bases and J lost 0 bases. The CDR3 runs 15 residues. The CDR3 sequence is CASSFPGGSYNEQFF. DNA for the CDR3: TGCGCCAGCAGCTTTCCGGGGGGCTCCTACAATGAGCAGTTCTTC.